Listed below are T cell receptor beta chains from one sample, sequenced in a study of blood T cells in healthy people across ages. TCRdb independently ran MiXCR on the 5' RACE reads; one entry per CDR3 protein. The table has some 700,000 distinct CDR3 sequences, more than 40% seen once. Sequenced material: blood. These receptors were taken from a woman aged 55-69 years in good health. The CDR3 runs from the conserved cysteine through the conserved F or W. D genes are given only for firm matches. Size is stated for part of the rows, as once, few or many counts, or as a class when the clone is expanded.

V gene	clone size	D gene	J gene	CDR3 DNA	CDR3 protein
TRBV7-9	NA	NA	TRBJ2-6	TGTGCCAGCAGCTCCGGGACTTTGGAGGCCAACGTCCTGACTTTC	CASSSGTLEANVLTF
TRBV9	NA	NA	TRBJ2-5	TGTGCCAGCAGCCGTTTCGGAGAGACCCAGTACTTC	CASSRFGETQYF
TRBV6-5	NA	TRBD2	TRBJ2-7	TGTGCCAGCAGTTACTCGGCCTCCGGGACTACCGGCTACGAGCAGTACTTC	CASSYSASGTTGYEQYF
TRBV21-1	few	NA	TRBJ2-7	TGTGCCAGCAGCCGATCGGGACCCCACTACGAGCAGTACTTC	CASSRSGPHYEQYF
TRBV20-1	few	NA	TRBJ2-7	TGCAGTGCTAGTAGGGTACTCCCCTACGAGCAGTACTTC	CSASRVLPYEQYF
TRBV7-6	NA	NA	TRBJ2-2	TGTGCCAGCAGCGAATACAGCCGCCCGGGAACCGGGGAGCTGTTTTTT	CASSEYSRPGTGELFF
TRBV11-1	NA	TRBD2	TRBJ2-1	TGTGCCAGCAGTTTTCCGAACGGGAGGCTAACATTGAGGGGCGTCTACAATGAGCAGTTCTTC	CASSFPNGRLTLRGVYNEQFF
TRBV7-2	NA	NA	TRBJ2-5	TGTGCCAGCAGCTTAGTAGGACTGATACAAGAGACCCAGTACTTC	CASSLVGLIQETQYF
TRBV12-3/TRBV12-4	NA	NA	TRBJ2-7	TGTGCCAGCAGCCAACCCAAGGGGGAGACCTACGAGCAGTACTTC	CASSQPKGETYEQYF
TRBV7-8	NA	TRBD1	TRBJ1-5	TGTGCCAGCAGCATTACCGGGACAGGGAATCAGCCCCAGCATTTT	CASSITGTGNQPQHF
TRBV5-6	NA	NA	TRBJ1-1	TGTGCCACCAGATCACAGTGGACGGGGGCAACGAACACTGAAGCTTTCTTT	CATRSQWTGATNTEAFF
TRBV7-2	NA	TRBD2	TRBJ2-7	TGTGCCAGCAGCTTAGTGACTAGCGGGCGATCCTACGAGCAGTACTTC	CASSLVTSGRSYEQYF
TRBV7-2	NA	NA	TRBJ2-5	TGTGCCAGCAGCTTAGTGAGTATCCAAGAGACCCAGTACTTC	CASSLVSIQETQYF
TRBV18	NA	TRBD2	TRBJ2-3	TGTGCCAGCTCACCACCGGGACTAGCGGGAGCGGGGGATACGCAGTATTTT	CASSPPGLAGAGDTQYF
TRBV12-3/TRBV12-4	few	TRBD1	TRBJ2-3	TGTGCCTCCGGACAGGGGGAATCGCAGTATTTT	CASGQGESQYF
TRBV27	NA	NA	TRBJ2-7	TGTGCCAGCAGTTTAAGACAGGTCCCGCATCGCAATGAGCAGTACTTC	CASSLRQVPHRNEQYF
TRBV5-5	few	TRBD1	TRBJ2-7	TGTGCCAACAGCGGACAGGGAGGAGAGCAGTACTTC	CANSGQGGEQYF
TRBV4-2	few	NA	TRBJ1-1	TGTGCCAGCAGCCGAGGTGAGGGCCCGGGTGAAGCTTTCTTT	CASSRGEGPGEAFF
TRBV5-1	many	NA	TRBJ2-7	TGCGCCAGCAGCTTGTTCGAGGCCTACGAGCAGTACTTC	CASSLFEAYEQYF
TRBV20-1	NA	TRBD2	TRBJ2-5	TGCAGTGCTAGTTCCAGCGGGGAAACGCAAGAGACCCAGTACTTC	CSASSSGETQETQYF
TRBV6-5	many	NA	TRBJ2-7	TGTGCCAGCAGTTACTCCCAGGGGCCCTACGAGCAGTACTTC	CASSYSQGPYEQYF
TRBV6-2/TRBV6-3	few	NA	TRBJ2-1	TGTGCCATCGGGACCCCGAAGTTCAATGAGCAGTTCTTC	CAIGTPKFNEQFF
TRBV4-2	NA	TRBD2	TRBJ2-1	TGTGCCAGCAGCCCCCCAAGCGGGAGTCCCAATGAGCAGTTCTTC	CASSPPSGSPNEQFF
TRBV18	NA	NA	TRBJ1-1	TGTGCCAGCTCACCGGCGGCACTGAACACTGAAGCTTTCTTT	CASSPAALNTEAFF
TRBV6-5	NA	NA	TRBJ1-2	TGTGCCAGCAGTTACCTGACATCTAACTATGGCTACACCTTC	CASSYLTSNYGYTF
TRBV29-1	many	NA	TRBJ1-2	TGCAGCGACTCCCGACCTGAACCCTATGGCTACACCTTC	CSDSRPEPYGYTF
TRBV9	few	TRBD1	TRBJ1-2	TGTGCCAGCAGCGTACAGGGGGCTGGCTACACCTTC	CASSVQGAGYTF